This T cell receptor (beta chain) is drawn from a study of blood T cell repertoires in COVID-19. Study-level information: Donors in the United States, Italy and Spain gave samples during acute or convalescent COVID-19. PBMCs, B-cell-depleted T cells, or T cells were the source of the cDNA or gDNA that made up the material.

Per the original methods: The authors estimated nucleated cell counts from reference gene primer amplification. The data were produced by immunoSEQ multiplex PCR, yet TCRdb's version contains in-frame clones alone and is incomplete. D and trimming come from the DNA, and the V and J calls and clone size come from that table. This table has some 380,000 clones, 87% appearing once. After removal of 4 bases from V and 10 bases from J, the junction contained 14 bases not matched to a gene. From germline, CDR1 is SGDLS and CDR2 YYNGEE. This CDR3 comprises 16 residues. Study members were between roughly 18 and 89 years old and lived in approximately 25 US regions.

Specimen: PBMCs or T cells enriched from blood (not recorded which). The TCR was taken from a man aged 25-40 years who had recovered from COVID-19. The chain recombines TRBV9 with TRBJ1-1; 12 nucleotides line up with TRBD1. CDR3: CASSSNQGQGASTAFF. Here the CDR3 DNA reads TGTGCCAGCAGCTCTAACCAGGGACAGGGGGCTTCGACAGCTTTCTTT.